This T cell receptor (beta chain) comes out of a study of blood T cell repertoires in COVID-19. The V gene end was trimmed by 6 bases and the J gene end by 3 bases; junction bases not matched to a gene: 3. The germline V gene has CDR1 MNHEY and CDR2 SVGAGI. The CDR3 runs 14 residues. The data were produced by immunoSEQ multiplex PCR, yet TCRdb's version contains in-frame clones alone and is incomplete. The sample has tens of thousands of clones; around 88% are singletons. The sequenced sample was peripheral blood. The rearrangement uses TRBV6-5 and TRBJ2-3; the match to TRBD1 covers 10 bases. The sequence was obtained from a woman at least 80 years old with acute or convalescent COVID-19. The CDR3 is CASSQDRGTDTQYF. DNA for the CDR3: TGTGCCAGCAGCCAGGACAGGGGGACAGATACGCAGTATTTT.